This TCR beta chain was identified during a study of cytomegalovirus exposure and HLA in healthy donors. It was with 60 Vbeta and 13 Jbeta primers that the PCR ran. Sequencing was performed with immunoSEQ multiplex PCR; in TCRdb, only in-frame clones are kept and a portion is missing. The data show 100,000 to 150,000 clones, with 75% to 85% seen just once and around 1.3% held by the top ten. Findings and limits, study-wide: Sequencing depth across donors, presence/absence analyses assumed, was roughly uniform. A prior analysis recorded that most TCR beta V segments were productive about 87% or about 30% of the time. The study listed roughly 160 cytomegalovirus-associated TCR beta chains.

This clone was seen a few times. Its cognate antigen is unknown. The origin of this receptor is a girl aged 2 to 9 in good health and CMV-seronegative. The sample was PBMCs.

In DNA form, the CDR3 reads TGCAGCGTCCAGGGGGGTTTTCCCTACGAGCAGTACTTC. It is translated as CSVQGGFPYEQYF. The V gene is TRBV29-1, the J gene TRBJ2-7, with a possible D match to TRBD1 (7 bases). Trimming removed 6 bases at V and 2 bases at J, with 14 bases between. Germline CDR1 is SQVTM and CDR2 is ANQGSEA. The CDR3 covers 13 residues.